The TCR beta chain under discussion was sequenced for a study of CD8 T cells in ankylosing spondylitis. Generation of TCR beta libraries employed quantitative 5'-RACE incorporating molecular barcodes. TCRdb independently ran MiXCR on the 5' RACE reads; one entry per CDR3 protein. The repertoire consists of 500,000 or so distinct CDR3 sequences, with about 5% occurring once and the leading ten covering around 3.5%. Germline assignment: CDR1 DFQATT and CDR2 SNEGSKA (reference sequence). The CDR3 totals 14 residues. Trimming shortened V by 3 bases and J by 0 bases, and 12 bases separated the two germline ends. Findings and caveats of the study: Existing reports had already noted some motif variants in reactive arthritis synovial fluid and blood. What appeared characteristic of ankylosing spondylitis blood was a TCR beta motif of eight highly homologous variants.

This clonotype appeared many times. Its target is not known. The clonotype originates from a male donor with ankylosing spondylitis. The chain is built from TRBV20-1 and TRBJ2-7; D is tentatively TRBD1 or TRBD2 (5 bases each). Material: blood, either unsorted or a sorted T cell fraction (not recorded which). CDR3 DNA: TGCAGTGCTAGGAGGGCAGGGAGCTCCTACGAGCAGTACTTC. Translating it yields CSARRAGSSYEQYF.